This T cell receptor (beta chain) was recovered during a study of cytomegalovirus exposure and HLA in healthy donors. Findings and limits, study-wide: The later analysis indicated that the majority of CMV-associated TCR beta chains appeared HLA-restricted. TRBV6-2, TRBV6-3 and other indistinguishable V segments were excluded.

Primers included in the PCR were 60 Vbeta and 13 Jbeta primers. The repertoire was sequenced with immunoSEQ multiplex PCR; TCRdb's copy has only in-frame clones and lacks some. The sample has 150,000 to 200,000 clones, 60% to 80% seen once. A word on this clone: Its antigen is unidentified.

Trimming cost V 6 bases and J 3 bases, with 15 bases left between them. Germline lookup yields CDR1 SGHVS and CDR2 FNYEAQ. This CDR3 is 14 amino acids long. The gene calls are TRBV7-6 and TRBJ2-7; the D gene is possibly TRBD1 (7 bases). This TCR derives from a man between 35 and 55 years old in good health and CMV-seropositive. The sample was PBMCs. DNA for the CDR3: TGTGCCAGCAGTCCGGGGGCAGGGGGCTACGAGCAGTACTTC. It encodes CASSPGAGGYEQYF.